These 4 T cell receptor beta chains share one sample of origin, sequenced in a study of T cell responses to AZD1222 COVID-19 vaccine. Sequencing was performed with immunoSEQ multiplex PCR; in TCRdb, only in-frame clones are kept and a portion is missing. The sample contains more than 95,000 clones, roughly 87% of which appear only once. This material consisted of peripheral blood, taken on day 0 of AZD1222 vaccination. The source is an adult in good health.

The rearrangement joins TRBV10-3 to TRBJ2-6, with 12 nucleotides matching TRBD1. CDR3 length equals 17 residues. The V segment lost 7 bases and the J segment 1 base; nucleotides outside the gene matches: 5. Germline CDR1 ENHRY, CDR2 SYGVKD. CDR3 amino acids: CAITGQGALSGANVLTF. DNA for the CDR3: TGTGCCATCACGGGACAGGGGGCGTTATCTGGGGCCAACGTCCTGACTTTC.

This clone appeared once. The genes are TRBV30 and TRBJ2-1, with TRBD2 matching 8 bases. The CDR3 has 14 residues. Germline CDR1 reads GTSNPN; CDR2 reads SVGIG (reference sequence). Trimming at V came to 3 bases and at J to 4 bases, leaving 5 bases not matched to a gene. CDR3 region: CAWRVAGSYNEQFF. The CDR3 nucleotides read TGTGCCTGGAGGGTAGCGGGATCATACAATGAGCAGTTCTTC.

The chain recombines TRBV9 with TRBJ2-7; D is uncertain. Trimming removed 4 bases at V and 2 bases at J, with 13 bases between. Germline assignment: CDR1 SGDLS and CDR2 YYNGEE. CDR3 length equals 14 residues. For the CDR3, the DNA is TGTGCCAGCAGCCCCCCGACGGATACCTACGAGCAGTACTTC. Protein product: CASSPPTDTYEQYF.

The chain employs TRBV27 and TRBJ2-7, with D unclear. Germline CDR1 reads MNHEY; CDR2 reads SMNVEV (reference sequence). The CDR3 runs 11 residues. Trimming pared 6 bases from V and 3 bases from J, leaving 6 bases between. DNA for the CDR3: TGTGCCAGCAGCGACCTCTACGAGCAGTACTTC. Residues: CASSDLYEQYF.